The T cell receptor beta chain under discussion was sequenced for a study of T cell repertoires in cytomegalovirus infection. Study summary: Signatures in public TCR beta sequences pointed to both CMV infection and matching HLA type. Findings and limits, study-wide: Carriers of CMV plus the relevant HLA were identified by cumulative public TCR beta family frequency. Ex vivo responses were dominated by HLA-C-restricted CMV-specific TCR beta clonotypes.

This clonotype occurred a few times. Antigen unknown. A single record per CDR3 protein comes from TCRdb applying MiXCR to the reads. The profile shows around 440,000 distinct CDR3 sequences, about 11% of them singletons. V was pared by 4 bases and J by 7 bases, with 10 bases of the junction left unmatched. Germline V lookup: CDR1 GTSNPN, CDR2 SVGIG (reference sequence). The CDR3 is made up of 15 amino acids. The chain employs TRBV30 and TRBJ2-1; 10 nucleotides align to TRBD2. The sequencing input was PBMCs. The sequence derives from a human donor in good health (CMV status not recorded). Some clones in this sample may be carry-over from other donors' samples. The CDR3 here is CAWNRLAGGSNEQFF. CDR3 DNA: TGTGCCTGGAACAGGTTAGCGGGAGGTTCGAATGAGCAGTTCTTC. Full variable domain (missing parts from reference TRBV30 and TRBJ2-1): SQTIHQWPATLVQPVGSPLSLECTVEGTSNPNLYWYRQAAGRGLQLLFYSVGIGQISSEVPQNLSASRPQDRQFILSSKKLLLSDSGFYLCAWNRLAGGSNEQFFGPGTRLTVL.